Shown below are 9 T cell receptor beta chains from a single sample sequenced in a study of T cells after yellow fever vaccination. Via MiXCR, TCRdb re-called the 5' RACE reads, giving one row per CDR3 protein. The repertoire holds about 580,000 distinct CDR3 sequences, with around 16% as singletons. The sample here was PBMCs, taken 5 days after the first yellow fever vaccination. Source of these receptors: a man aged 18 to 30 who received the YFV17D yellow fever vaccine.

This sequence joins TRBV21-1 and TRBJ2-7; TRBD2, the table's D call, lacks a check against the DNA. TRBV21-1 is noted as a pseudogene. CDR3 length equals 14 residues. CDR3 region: CASSKGPGSYEQYV. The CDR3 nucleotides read TGTGCCAGCAGCAAGGGCCCAGGGAGCTACGAGCAGTACGTC.

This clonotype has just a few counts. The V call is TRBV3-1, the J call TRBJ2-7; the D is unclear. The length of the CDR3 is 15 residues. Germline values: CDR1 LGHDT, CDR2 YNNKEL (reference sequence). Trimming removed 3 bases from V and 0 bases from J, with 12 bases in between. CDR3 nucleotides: TGTGCCAGCAGCCACTCCGGGCCCCGCTCCTACGAGCAGTACTTC. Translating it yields CASSHSGPRSYEQYF.

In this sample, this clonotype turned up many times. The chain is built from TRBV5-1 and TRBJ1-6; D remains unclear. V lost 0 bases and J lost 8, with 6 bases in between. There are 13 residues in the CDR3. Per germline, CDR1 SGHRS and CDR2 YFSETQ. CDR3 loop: CASSLDTDSPLHF. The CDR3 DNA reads TGCGCCAGCAGCTTGGATACAGATTCACCCCTCCACTTT.

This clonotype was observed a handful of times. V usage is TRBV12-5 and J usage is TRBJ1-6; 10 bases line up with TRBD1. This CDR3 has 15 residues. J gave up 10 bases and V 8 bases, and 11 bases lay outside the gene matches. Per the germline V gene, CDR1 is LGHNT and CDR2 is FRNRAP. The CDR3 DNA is TGTGCTAGTACTCCTTACGGACAGGGGGTATCACCCCTCCACTTT. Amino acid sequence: CASTPYGQGVSPLHF.

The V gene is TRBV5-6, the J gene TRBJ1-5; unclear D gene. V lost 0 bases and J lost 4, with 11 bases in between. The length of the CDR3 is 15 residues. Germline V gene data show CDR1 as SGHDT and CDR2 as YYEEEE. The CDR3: CASSLAESANQPQHF. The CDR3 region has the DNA TGTGCCAGCAGCTTGGCCGAGTCAGCTAATCAGCCCCAGCATTTT.

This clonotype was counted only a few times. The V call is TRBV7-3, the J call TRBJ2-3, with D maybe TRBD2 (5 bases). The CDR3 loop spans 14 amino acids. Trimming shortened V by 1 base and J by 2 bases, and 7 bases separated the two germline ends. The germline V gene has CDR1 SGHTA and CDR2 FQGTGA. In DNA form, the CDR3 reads TGTGCCAGCAGCTTAAAGGGAGCCACAGATACGCAGTATTTT. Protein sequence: CASSLKGATDTQYF.

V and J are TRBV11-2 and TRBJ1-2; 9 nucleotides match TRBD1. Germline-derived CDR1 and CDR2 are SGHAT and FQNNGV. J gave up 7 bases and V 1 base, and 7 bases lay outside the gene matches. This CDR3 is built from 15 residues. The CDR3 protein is CASSLVGGTGPGYTF. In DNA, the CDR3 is TGTGCCAGCAGCTTAGTAGGGGGGACAGGGCCTGGCTACACCTTC.

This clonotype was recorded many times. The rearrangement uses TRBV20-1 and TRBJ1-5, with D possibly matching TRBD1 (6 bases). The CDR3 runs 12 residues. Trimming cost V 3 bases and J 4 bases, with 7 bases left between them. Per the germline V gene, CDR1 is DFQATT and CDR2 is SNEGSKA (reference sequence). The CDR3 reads CSARDRNQPQHF. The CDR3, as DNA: TGCAGTGCTAGGGACAGAAATCAGCCCCAGCATTTT.

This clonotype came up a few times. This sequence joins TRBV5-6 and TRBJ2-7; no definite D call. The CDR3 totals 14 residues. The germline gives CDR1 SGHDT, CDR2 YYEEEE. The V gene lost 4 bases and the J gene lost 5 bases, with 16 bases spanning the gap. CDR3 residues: CASSLRHGLHEQYV. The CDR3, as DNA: TGTGCCAGCAGCCTACGACACGGGTTGCACGAGCAGTACGTC.